This T cell receptor (beta chain) was obtained from a study of PD-1 blockade in classical Hodgkin lymphoma. Notes on this clone: What it recognizes is unknown.

With no exception, relapse followed autologous stem cell transplantation in all patients, and brentuximab vedotin exposure varied. Using immunoSEQ multiplex PCR, the repertoire was profiled, and TCRdb retains in-frame clones only, with some absent. The sample lists under 20,000 clones, more than 75% occurring once. Trimming shortened V by 9 bases and J by 1 base, and 13 bases separated the two germline ends. CDR1 is SNHLY and CDR2 is FYNNEI in the germline V gene. The CDR3 covers 14 residues. Study-level findings and limits: According to reports, newly diagnosed patients had lower baseline TCR diversity than healthy donors, and relapsed/refractory patients had lower baseline TCR diversity still.

The source material was peripheral blood mononuclear cells (PBMCs), sampled before the second cycle of nivolumab. The V gene is TRBV2, the J gene TRBJ2-1; D is perhaps TRBD2 (6 bases). This sequence originates from a human donor with classical Hodgkin lymphoma. The DNA for the CDR3 is TGTGCCAGTGCAAGCGGGTCATCCTACAATGAGCAGTTCTTC. Amino acid sequence: CASASGSSYNEQFF.